Presented here are 9 T cell receptor beta chains from one specimen sequenced in a study of vaccination and CD4 T cells after COVID-19. For these TCRs, the target antigens are not known. Sequence data for DNA of cultured CD4+ T cells were generated by the Oncomine TCR Beta short-read assay. TCRdb passed the PCR reads through MiXCR, listing each CDR3 protein once. The sample records tens of thousands of distinct CDR3 sequences, around 28% being singletons. Time point given: late sampling 161 to 241 days after vaccination in a few convalescent patients. Treatment reported: approximately nine-day PBMC culture with coronavirus spike peptide pools or control peptides (ViraFEST assay). The source material was CD4+ T cells from blood, cultured in vitro, sampled about 7 months after SARS-CoV-2 vaccination. The receptors originated from a human donor who had recovered from COVID-19.

The table lists this clonotype with a few counts. The chain joins TRBV6-1 to TRBJ1-5, with a possible D match to TRBD1 (6 bases). V lost 6 bases and J lost 0, with 15 bases in between. This CDR3 region has 16 residues. CDR1 MNHNS and CDR2 SASEGT come from the germline V gene. Written as DNA, the CDR3 is TGTGCCAGCAGAACCCATACAGGGACTAGCAATCAGCCCCAGCATTTT. The encoded protein is CASRTHTGTSNQPQHF.

This clonotype was counted only a few times. The V and J genes are TRBV28 and TRBJ2-7; 9 nucleotides agree with TRBD1. Per germline, CDR1 MDHEN and CDR2 SYDVKM. The trim removed 3 bases at V and 6 bases at J, leaving 6 bases unmatched. The CDR3 contains 14 residues. Here the CDR3 reads CASSFWTGVVEQYF. Written as DNA, the CDR3 is TGTGCCAGCAGTTTTTGGACAGGGGTTGTCGAGCAGTACTTC. The full variable domain, completed using reference TRBV28 and TRBJ2-7, is DVKVTQSSRYLVKRTGEKVFLECVQDMDHENMFWYRQDPGLGLRLIYFSYDVKMKEKGDIPEGYSVSREKKERFSLILESASTNQTSMYLCASSFWTGVVEQYFGPGTRLTVT.

This chain links TRBV20-1 with TRBJ2-2; D possibly corresponds to TRBD2 (5 bases). This CDR3 contains 14 residues. Germline V gene sequence: CDR1 DFQATT, CDR2 SNEGSKA (reference sequence). Trimming cost V 1 base and J 5 bases, with 11 bases left between them. In DNA form, the CDR3 reads TGCAGTGCTAGAGTCGACGGGAATACCGGGGAGCTGTTTTTT. It is translated as CSARVDGNTGELFF.

This chain joins TRBV29-1 and TRBJ2-7, with a tentative D call TRBD1 (6 bases). V gave up 6 bases and J gave up 5 bases, with 23 bases separating them. The CDR3 is 15 residues long. From germline, CDR1 is SQVTM and CDR2 ANQGSEA. CDR3 sequence (DNA): TGCAGCGTCCCCCTTGGGGGCGGCGGAGGCCACGAGCAGTACTTC. This codes for CSVPLGGGGGHEQYF.

This clonotype was counted a few times. The chain joins TRBV20-1 to TRBJ2-7; D is unresolved. Germline-derived CDR1 and CDR2 are DFQATT and SNEGSKA (reference sequence). The germline V and J ends were trimmed by 2 bases and 2 bases, with 4 bases remaining between them. The CDR3 covers 11 residues. CDR3 in DNA: TGCAGTGCTAGAACCACCTACGAGCAGTACTTC. This codes for CSARTTYEQYF.

The CDR3: CASSLVPGYNEQFF. In nucleotides, the CDR3 is TGTGCCAGCAGCTTAGTTCCCGGCTACAATGAGCAGTTCTTC. V and J are TRBV11-2 and TRBJ2-1; no firm D call. The germline gives CDR1 SGHAT, CDR2 FQNNGV. Trimming took off 1 base at V and 3 bases at J, with 7 bases between the two ends. This CDR3 is built from 14 residues.

CDR3 nucleotides: TGTGCCAGCAGTTCCCCAGGGGGACCAGAGACCCAGTACTTC. This codes for CASSSPGGPETQYF. The V gene is TRBV12-3 or TRBV12-4, the J gene TRBJ2-5, with 7 positions matching TRBD1. V shed 4 bases, J shed 4 bases, and the junction held 6 bases outside the gene matches. The CDR3 has 14 amino acids.

The V call is TRBV20-1, the J call TRBJ2-2, with 8 positions matching TRBD2. Germline CDR1 is DFQATT and CDR2 is SNEGSKA (reference sequence). The V and J ends lost 5 bases and 0 bases, in that order; junction bases with no gene match: 2. The CDR3 sequence is 14 residues long. CDR3: CSARGRTNTGELFF. CDR3 DNA: TGCAGTGCTCGCGGGAGGACGAACACCGGGGAGCTGTTTTTT.

This clonotype was observed at least ten times. The rearrangement joins TRBV7-9 to TRBJ1-2, with D unresolved. The CDR3 extends over 11 amino acids. From germline, CDR1 is SEHNR and CDR2 FQNEAQ (reference sequence). The V and J ends lost 3 bases and 8 bases respectively, with 7 bases between them. The CDR3 DNA is TGTGCCAGCAGCTTCTTGCAAGGCTACACCTTC. Protein sequence: CASSFLQGYTF.